This T cell receptor (beta chain) originates from a study of blood T cell repertoires in COVID-19 (dated by TCRdb to 2019 to 2021). Study-wide context: The collaborator samples originated in the United States, Italy and Spain and spanned the acute and convalescent phases of COVID-19. A freely available public database, intended as a resource for researchers studying the immune response to SARS-CoV-2, is where the repertoires were released. The samples were drawn from the first 160 participants of the ongoing ImmuneRACE study and from more than 1,000 subjects provided by 6 global collaborators. Where available, HLA class I and class II types were obtained from metadata supplied by the sample provider rather than from assay-based typing. The prospective study material was composed of cDNA or gDNA derived from T cells, B-cell-depleted T cells, or PBMCs. Deeply sampled blood TCRbeta repertoires from subjects exposed to, actively infected with, or recovered from COVID-19 were included in the dataset. Sample metadata almost always included a de-identified subject ID, COVID-19 status, age in years and sex.

TCRbeta CDR3 regions were amplified from genomic DNA by means of the immunoSEQ Assay, a bias-controlled multiplex PCR. On the study's bioinformatics: The number of nucleated cells in each sample was estimated by amplification of reference gene primers within the assay. To quantify the absolute abundance of each unique TCRbeta CDR3 rearrangement, sequence reads were collapsed and filtered. For each sample, productive Simpson clonality was calculated as the square root of Simpson's diversity index over productive rearrangements. TCRdb stores this immuneACCESS table with in-frame sequences only. Part of the clones is absent; in the studies checked, under half of the shortfall reflects unresolved V genes, and no reason is known for the rest. V and J calls and clone size are given by that table; D and trimming were obtained from the DNA. The sample table shows 650,000 to 800,000 clones, and 80% to 90% are seen once. The ten largest clones take up around 0.3% of the sample.

The collaborating institutions used their own protocols to collect whole blood in K2EDTA tubes. Collaborator samples were shipped for TCRbeta analysis as frozen whole blood, isolated PBMCs, or DNA extracted from either sample type. Summary of the overall study and its limitations: How much clinical and demographic metadata was included differed by source and by participant, and the metadata was provided uncurated.

As to this clone: What antigen it recognizes has not been identified. Per-nucleotide qualities are absent, and no much larger clonotype sits a single base away.

The TCR originated in a woman under 30 with acute or convalescent COVID-19. Specimen: peripheral blood.

Read as DNA, the sequence is TGTGCCAGCAGCAAGTACCAGGGCTACGAGCAGTACTTC. Its coded protein is CASSKYQGYEQYF. The sequence links TRBV7-3 to TRBJ2-7; possibly the D gene is TRBD1, per 5 matching bases. From the cysteine up to the phenylalanine, the CDR3 has a length of 13 residues. Only the CDR3 DNA is retained, 39 bases long and in frame from the first base. The germline V gene specifies SGHTA as CDR1 and FQGTGA as CDR2. A distance of 11 bases separates the germline ends of V and J, which lose 5 bases and 3 bases respectively.